The entry that follows covers one TCR beta chain sequence. The V gene's germline CDR1 is MNHEY and CDR2 SVGAGI. V lost 7 bases and J lost 6, with 18 bases in between. The CDR3 has 14 amino acids. MiXCR, applied by TCRdb to the RT-PCR reads, yields one record per CDR3 protein. Of about 210,000 distinct CDR3 sequences listed, 35% to 45% are singletons. This sample is drawn from a study of patients and donors after allogeneic stem cell transplantation. The sequencing sample was made of blood, either unsorted or a sorted T cell fraction (not recorded which). The receptor's source is a human donor who was either an allogeneic HSCT recipient or a stem cell or donor lymphocyte infusion donor (not recorded which). It is not recorded whose cells these are; they may come from a transplant donor. V gene TRBV6-5 combines with J gene TRBJ1-2; possible D gene TRBD1, 5 bases. In DNA, the CDR3 is TGTGCCAGCACCACCAAGTTAGGGGACCATGGCTACACCTTC. Its protein is CASTTKLGDHGYTF.